Given below is one T cell receptor (beta chain) in context. The target antigen is unknown. PCR primers comprised 60 Vbeta and 13 Jbeta primers. Assay: immunoSEQ multiplex PCR; the TCRdb copy retains only in-frame clones and omits some. The sample yields some 56,000 clones, around four fifths seen once. The V gene lost 4 bases and the J gene lost 6 bases, with 13 bases spanning the gap. The CDR3 runs 13 residues. Germline CDR1 and CDR2: SGHNT and YYREEE (reference sequence). This sample was included in a study of cytomegalovirus exposure and HLA in healthy donors. Findings and limits, study-wide: Among CMV-associated TCR beta chains, most appeared HLA-restricted in a later analysis.

This clonotype originated in a man in his fifties or sixties in good health and CMV-seronegative. This rearrangement joins TRBV5-4 to TRBJ1-1; perhaps TRBD1 as D (6 bases). Sequencing used PBMCs. The CDR3 reads CASSAGAPSEAFF. The CDR3 bases are TGTGCCAGCAGCGCGGGGGCCCCCTCTGAAGCTTTCTTT.